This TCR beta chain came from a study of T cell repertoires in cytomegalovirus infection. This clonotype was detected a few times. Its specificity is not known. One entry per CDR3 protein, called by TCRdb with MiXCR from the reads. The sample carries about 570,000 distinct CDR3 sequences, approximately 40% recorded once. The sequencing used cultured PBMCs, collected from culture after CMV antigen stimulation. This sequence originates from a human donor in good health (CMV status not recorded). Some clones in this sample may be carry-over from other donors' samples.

For the CDR3, the DNA is TGTGCCAGCAGTAGGGGATCAAGCACAGATACGCAGTATTTT. Translation gives CASSRGSSTDTQYF. The chain joins TRBV28 to TRBJ2-3, with a tentative D call TRBD1 (5 bases). CDR3 size: 14 residues. Germline assignment: CDR1 MDHEN and CDR2 SYDVKM. Trimming stripped 5 bases from V and 0 bases from J, with 9 bases between. Combining the CDR3 with reference TRBV28 and TRBJ2-3 gives the whole variable domain DVKVTQSSRYLVKRTGEKVFLECVQDMDHENMFWYRQDPGLGLRLIYFSYDVKMKEKGDIPEGYSVSREKKERFSLILESASTNQTSMYLCASSRGSSTDTQYFGPGTRLTVL.